The text below deals with one T cell receptor beta chain. Its antigen remains unknown. The entry originates in a study of CD8 T cells in ankylosing spondylitis. TCRdb reanalysed the 5' RACE reads using MiXCR and keeps one entry per CDR3 protein. The table lists fewer than 750,000 distinct CDR3 sequences, roughly 19% of them singletons. Findings and caveats of the study: A motif of 7 to 9 highly homologous TCR beta variants was seen as apparently characteristic of ankylosing spondylitis blood.

V lost 1 base to trimming and J lost 2 bases; unmatched junction nucleotides: 5. The germline V gene has CDR1 SGHRS and CDR2 YFSETQ. This CDR3 region has 15 residues. This TCR came from a male donor with ankylosing spondylitis. Sequenced sample: blood, either unsorted or a sorted T cell fraction (not recorded which). The genes are TRBV5-1 and TRBJ2-7; 8 positions match TRBD1. The CDR3 loop reads CASSLSPTGAYEQYF. The CDR3 DNA sequence: TGCGCCAGCAGCTTGTCCCCGACAGGGGCCTACGAGCAGTACTTC.